This TCR beta chain was recorded in a study of blood T cell repertoires in COVID-19. Study context: COVID-19 samples from acute and convalescent phases originated in the United States, Italy and Spain. PBMCs, B-cell-depleted T cells, or T cells provided the cDNA or gDNA that made up the material.

In the original workflow: By means of reference gene primer amplification, nucleated cell counts were estimated. Assay: immunoSEQ multiplex PCR; the TCRdb copy retains only in-frame clones and omits some. That table gives V, J and clone size, and the DNA gave D and trimming. The repertoire has approximately 270,000 clones, 75% to 90% of them found once; the top ten carry about 0.8%. CDR3 length: 21 residues. The J segment lost 4 bases and the V segment lost 4 bases, leaving 26 bases of the junction unmatched. From germline, CDR1 is MDHEN and CDR2 SYDVKM. The sample comprised peripheral blood. This clonotype was sampled from a man aged 30 to 45 with acute or convalescent COVID-19. The V call is TRBV28, the J call TRBJ2-7; 9 positions match TRBD1. The CDR3: CASSSGALTGGFQGHPYEQYF. CDR3 in DNA: TGTGCCAGCAGTTCCGGAGCCTTGACAGGGGGATTCCAGGGACACCCGTACGAGCAGTACTTC.